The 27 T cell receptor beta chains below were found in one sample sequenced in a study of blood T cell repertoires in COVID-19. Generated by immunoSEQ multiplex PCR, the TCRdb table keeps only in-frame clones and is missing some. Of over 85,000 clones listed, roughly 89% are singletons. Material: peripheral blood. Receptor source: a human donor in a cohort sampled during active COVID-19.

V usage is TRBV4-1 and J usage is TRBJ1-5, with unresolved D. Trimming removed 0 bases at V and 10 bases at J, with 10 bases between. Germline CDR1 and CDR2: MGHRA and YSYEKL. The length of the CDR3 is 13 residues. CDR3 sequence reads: CASSQDPVAPQHF. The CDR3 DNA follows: TGCGCCAGCAGCCAAGATCCAGTTGCACCCCAGCATTTT.

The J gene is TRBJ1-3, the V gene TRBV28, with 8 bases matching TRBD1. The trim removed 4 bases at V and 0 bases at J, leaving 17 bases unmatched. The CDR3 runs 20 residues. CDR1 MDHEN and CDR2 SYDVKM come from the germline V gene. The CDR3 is CASSSNGQGTSISSGNTIYF. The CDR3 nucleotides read TGTGCCAGCAGTTCAAATGGACAGGGAACCTCGATAAGCTCTGGAAACACCATATATTTT.

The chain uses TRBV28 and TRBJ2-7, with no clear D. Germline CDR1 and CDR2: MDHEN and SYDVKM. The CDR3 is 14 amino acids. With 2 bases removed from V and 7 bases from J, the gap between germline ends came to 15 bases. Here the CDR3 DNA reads TGTGCCAGCAGTTTACCCGACTCACGACGGGAGCAGTACTTC. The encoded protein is CASSLPDSRREQYF.

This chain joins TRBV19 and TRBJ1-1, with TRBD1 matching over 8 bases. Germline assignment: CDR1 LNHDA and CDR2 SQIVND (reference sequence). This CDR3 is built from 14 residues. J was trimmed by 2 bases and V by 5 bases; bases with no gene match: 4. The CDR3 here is CASSHTGGNTEAFF. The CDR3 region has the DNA TGTGCCAGTAGTCACACAGGGGGAAACACTGAAGCTTTCTTT.

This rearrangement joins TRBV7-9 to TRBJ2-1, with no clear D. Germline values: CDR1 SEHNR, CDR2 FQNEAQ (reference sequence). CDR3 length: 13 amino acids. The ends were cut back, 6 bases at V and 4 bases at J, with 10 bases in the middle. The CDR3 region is CASSIELYNEQFF. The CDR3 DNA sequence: TGTGCCAGCAGTATAGAGCTATACAATGAGCAGTTCTTC.

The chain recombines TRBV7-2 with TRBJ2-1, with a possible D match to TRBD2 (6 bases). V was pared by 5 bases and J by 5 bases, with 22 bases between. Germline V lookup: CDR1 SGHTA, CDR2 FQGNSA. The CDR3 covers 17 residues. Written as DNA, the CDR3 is TGTGCCAGCAGCGCGTCACCGGGGCTAGGAGGGGACAATGAGCAGTTCTTC. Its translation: CASSASPGLGGDNEQFF.

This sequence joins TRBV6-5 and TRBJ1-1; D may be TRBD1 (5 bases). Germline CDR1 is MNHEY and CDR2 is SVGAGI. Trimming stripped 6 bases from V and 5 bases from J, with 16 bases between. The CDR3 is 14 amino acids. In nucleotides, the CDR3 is TGTGCCAGCAGGGCCGGGACGGCGGGGACTGAAGCTTTCTTT. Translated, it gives CASRAGTAGTEAFF.

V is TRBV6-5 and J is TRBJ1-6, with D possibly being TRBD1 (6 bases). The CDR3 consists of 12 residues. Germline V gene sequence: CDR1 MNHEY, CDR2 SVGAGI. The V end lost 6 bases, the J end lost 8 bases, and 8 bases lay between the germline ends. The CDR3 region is CASSDRYSPLHF. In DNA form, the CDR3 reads TGTGCCAGCAGCGACAGGTATTCACCCCTCCACTTT.

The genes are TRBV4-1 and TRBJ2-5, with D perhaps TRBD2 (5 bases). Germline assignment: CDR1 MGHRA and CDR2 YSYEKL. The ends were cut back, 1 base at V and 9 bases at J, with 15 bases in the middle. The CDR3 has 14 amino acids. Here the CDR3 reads CASSQVTSGGPQYF. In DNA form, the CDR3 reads TGCGCCAGCAGCCAAGTAACCAGCGGCGGGCCCCAGTACTTC.

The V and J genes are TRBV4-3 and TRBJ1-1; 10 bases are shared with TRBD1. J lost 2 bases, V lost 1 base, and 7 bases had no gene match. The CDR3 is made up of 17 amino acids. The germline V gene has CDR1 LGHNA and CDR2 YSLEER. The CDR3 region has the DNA TGCGCCAGCAGCCAAGGGACAGGGGGGGCGGGTAACACTGAAGCTTTCTTT. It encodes CASSQGTGGAGNTEAFF.

The CDR3 sequence is CASSLTDRVNTEAFF. The CDR3 DNA reads TGCGCCAGCAGCTTGACGGACAGGGTGAACACTGAAGCTTTCTTT. The chain joins TRBV5-1 to TRBJ1-1, with TRBD1 identical over 8 bases. Losses at the gene ends were 1 base for V and 0 bases for J; bases not matched to a gene: 2. Per germline, CDR1 SGHRS and CDR2 YFSETQ. CDR3 length: 15 amino acids.

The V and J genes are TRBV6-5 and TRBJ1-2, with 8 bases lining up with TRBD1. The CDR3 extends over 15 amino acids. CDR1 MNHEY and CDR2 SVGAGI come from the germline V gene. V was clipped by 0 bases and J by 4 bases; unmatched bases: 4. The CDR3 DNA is TGTGCCAGCAGTTACTCGAACAGGGGGATCTATGGCTACACCTTC. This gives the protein CASSYSNRGIYGYTF.

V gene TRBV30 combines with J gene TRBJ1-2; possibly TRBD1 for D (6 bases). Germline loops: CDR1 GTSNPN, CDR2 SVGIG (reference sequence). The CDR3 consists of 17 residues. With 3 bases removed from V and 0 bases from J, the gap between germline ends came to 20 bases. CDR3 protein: CAWRLQGYPLPNYGYTF. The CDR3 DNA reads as TGTGCCTGGAGACTACAGGGATATCCTCTACCTAACTATGGCTACACCTTC.

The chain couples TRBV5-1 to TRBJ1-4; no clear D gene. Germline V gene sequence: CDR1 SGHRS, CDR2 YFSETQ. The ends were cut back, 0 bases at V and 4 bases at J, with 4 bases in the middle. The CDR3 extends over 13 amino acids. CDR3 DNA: TGCGCCAGCAGCTTGGGACATAATGAAAAACTGTTTTTT. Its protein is CASSLGHNEKLFF.

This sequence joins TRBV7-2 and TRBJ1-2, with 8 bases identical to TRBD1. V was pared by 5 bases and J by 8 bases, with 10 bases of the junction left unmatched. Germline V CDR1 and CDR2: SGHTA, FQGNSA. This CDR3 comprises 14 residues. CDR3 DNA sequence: TGTGCCAGCAGCCCGAGGACAGGGAGGGGCGGCTACACCTTC. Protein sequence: CASSPRTGRGGYTF.

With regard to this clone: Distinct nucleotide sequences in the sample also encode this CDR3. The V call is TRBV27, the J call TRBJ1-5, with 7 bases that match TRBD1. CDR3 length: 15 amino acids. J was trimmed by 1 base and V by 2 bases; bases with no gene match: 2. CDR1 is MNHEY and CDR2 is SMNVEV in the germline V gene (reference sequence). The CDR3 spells CASSLEGASNQPQHF. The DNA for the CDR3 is TGTGCCAGCAGTTTAGAGGGGGCGAGCAATCAGCCCCAGCATTTT.

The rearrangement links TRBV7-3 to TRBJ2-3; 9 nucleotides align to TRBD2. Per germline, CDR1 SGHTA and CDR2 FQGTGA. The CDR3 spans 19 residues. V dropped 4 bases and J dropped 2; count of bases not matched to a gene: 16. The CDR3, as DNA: TGTGCCAGCAGCTCCCGGGAGAGAGCTAGCGGGATAGTCACAGATACGCAGTATTTT. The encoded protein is CASSSRERASGIVTDTQYF.

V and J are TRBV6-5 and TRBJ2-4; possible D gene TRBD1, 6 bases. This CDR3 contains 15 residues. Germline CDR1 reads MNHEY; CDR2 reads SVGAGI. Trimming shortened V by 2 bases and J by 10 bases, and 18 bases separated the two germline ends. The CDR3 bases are TGTGCCAGCAGTTACGGGTGGGTCCAGCAGGGGATTCAGTACTTC. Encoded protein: CASSYGWVQQGIQYF.

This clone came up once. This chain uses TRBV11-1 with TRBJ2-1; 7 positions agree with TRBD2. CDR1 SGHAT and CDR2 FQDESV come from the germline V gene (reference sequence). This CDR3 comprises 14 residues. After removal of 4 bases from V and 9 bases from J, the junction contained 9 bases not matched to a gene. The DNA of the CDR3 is TGTGCCAGCAGCTCCGTTGGGAGGGTACCTGAGCAGTTCTTC. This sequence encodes CASSSVGRVPEQFF.

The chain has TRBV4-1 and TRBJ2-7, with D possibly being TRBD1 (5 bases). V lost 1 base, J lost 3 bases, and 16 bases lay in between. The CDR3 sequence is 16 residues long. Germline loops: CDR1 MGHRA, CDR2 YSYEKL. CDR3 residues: CASSQGLGRTNYEQYF. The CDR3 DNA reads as TGCGCCAGCAGCCAAGGGCTAGGTAGGACAAACTACGAGCAGTACTTC.

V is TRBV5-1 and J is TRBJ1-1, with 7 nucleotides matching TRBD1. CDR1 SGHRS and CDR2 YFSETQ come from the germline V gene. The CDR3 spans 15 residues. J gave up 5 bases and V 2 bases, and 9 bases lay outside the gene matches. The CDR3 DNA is TGCGCCAGCAGCTTATCTGAGGGGGCTGGGACTGAAGCTTTCTTT. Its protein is CASSLSEGAGTEAFF.

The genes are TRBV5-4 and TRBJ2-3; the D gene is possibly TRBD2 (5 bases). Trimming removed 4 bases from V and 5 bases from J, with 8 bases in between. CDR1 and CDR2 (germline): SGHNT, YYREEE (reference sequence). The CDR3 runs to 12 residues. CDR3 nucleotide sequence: TGTGCCAGCAGCCAACTAGGAGATACGCAGTATTTT. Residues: CASSQLGDTQYF.

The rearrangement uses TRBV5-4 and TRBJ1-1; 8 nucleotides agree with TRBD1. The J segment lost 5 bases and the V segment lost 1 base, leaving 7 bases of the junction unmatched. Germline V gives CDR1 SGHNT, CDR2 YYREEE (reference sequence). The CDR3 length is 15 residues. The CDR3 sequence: CASSLPGGGGTEAFF. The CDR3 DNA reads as TGTGCCAGCAGCTTGCCAGGGGGCGGGGGAACTGAAGCTTTCTTT.

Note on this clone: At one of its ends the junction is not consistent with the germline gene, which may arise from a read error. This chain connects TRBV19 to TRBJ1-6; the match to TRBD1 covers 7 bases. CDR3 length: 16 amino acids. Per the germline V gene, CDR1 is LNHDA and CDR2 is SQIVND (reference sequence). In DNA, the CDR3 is TGTGCCACCCGCTCCTCTCCGACAGGGTATAACTCACCCCTCCACTTT. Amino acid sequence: CATRSSPTGYNSPLHF.

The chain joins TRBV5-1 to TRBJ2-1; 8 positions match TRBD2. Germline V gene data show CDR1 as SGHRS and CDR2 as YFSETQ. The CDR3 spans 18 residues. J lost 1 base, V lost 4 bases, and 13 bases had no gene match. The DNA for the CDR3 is TGCGCCAGCAGCCCGGGACTAGTCGGAGGTGGGTCCTACAATGAGCAGTTCTTC. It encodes CASSPGLVGGGSYNEQFF.

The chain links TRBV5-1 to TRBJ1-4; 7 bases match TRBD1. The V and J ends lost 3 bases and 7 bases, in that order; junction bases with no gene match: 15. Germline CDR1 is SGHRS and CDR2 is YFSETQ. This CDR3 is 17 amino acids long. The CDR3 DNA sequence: TGCGCCAGCAGCTCCGGGACAGCGGACCTCTGGGTTGAAAAACTGTTTTTT. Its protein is CASSSGTADLWVEKLFF.

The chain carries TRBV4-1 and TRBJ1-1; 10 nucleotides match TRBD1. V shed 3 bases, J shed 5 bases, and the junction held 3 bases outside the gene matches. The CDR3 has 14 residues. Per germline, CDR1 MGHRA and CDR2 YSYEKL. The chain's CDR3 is CASSQGQGKTEAFF. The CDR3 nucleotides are TGCGCCAGCAGCCAGGGACAGGGGAAGACTGAAGCTTTCTTT.